The 11 T cell receptor beta chains below all came from one sample that was sequenced in a study of cytotoxic CD8 clonotypes in ibrutinib-treated CLL. Assay: immunoSEQ multiplex PCR; the TCRdb copy retains only in-frame clones and omits some. The data show around 250,000 clones, 70% seen once. The source was PBMCs, collected after 24 months of ibrutinib treatment. These receptors were taken from a human donor with chronic lymphocytic leukemia.

This clone appeared a few times. V gene TRBV28 combines with J gene TRBJ2-5, with D perhaps TRBD1 (6 bases). The DNA matches TRBJ2-7 better at its end, which makes the J call doubtful. Germline CDR1 is MDHEN and CDR2 is SYDVKM. CDR3 size: 15 residues. The CDR3 DNA reads TGTGCCAGCAGTTTCTATCAGGGGCCATCCTACGAGCAGTACTTC. Its protein is CASSFYQGPSYEQYF.

The gene calls are TRBV28 and TRBJ2-3; D ambiguous. The ends were cut back, 5 bases at V and 4 bases at J, with 7 bases in the middle. Looked up from germline, CDR1 is MDHEN and CDR2 is SYDVKM. The CDR3 totals 12 residues. Here the CDR3 DNA reads TGTGCCAGCAGTCTGAGCGCAGATACGCAGTATTTT. Amino acid sequence: CASSLSADTQYF.

The V and J genes are TRBV18 and TRBJ1-2; 12 nucleotides agree with TRBD1. V lost 5 bases and J lost 8; bases outside the gene matches: 6. The CDR3 sequence is 14 residues long. The germline V gene has CDR1 KGHSH and CDR2 LQKENI. CDR3 DNA sequence: TGTGCCAGCTCAAAGGGACAGGGGGCTCGGGGCTACACCTTC. As protein: CASSKGQGARGYTF.

This chain links TRBV9 with TRBJ2-3; no clear D. Germline V gives CDR1 SGDLS, CDR2 YYNGEE. V lost 0 bases to trimming and J lost 4 bases, with 9 bases between them. There are 14 residues in the CDR3. CDR3 nucleotide sequence: TGTGCCAGCAGCGTAGTCTCTGGTGCAGATACGCAGTATTTT. The encoded protein is CASSVVSGADTQYF.

The rearrangement links TRBV6-5 to TRBJ2-6; D gene ambiguous. V shed 7 bases and J shed 0 bases, with 7 bases lying between them. The CDR3 is made up of 14 amino acids. The germline V gene encodes CDR1 MNHEY and CDR2 SVGAGI. This chain's CDR3 is CASNTASGANVLTF. CDR3 DNA sequence: TGTGCCAGCAATACTGCCTCTGGGGCCAACGTCCTGACTTTC.

The CDR3 coding sequence is TGTGCCAGCAGTTTATCTAGCGGGAGTTCGTCCTACAATGAGCAGTTCTTC. It translates to CASSLSSGSSSYNEQFF. V and J are TRBV28 and TRBJ2-1, with 10 bases lining up with TRBD2. This CDR3 is built from 17 residues. Germline V lookup: CDR1 MDHEN, CDR2 SYDVKM. V lost 1 base, J lost 1 base, and 4 bases stayed unmatched. The whole variable domain, filled in from reference TRBV28 and TRBJ2-1, reads DVKVTQSSRYLVKRTGEKVFLECVQDMDHENMFWYRQDPGLGLRLIYFSYDVKMKEKGDIPEGYSVSREKKERFSLILESASTNQTSMYLCASSLSSGSSSYNEQFFGPGTRLTVL.

The chain has TRBV7-3 and TRBJ2-2; possible D gene TRBD1, 6 bases. The CDR3 spans 14 residues. Trimming took 1 base from V and 4 from J, leaving 7 bases between them. Germline assignment: CDR1 SGHTA and CDR2 FQGTGA. The CDR3 here is CASSLIRGTGELFF. The CDR3 region has the DNA TGTGCCAGCAGCTTAATCAGGGGCACCGGGGAGCTGTTTTTT.

V and J are TRBV16 and TRBJ2-3; 7 nucleotides line up with TRBD1. Germline assignment: CDR1 KGHSY and CDR2 FQNENV. The CDR3 has 15 amino acids. V was clipped by 0 bases and J by 5 bases; unmatched bases: 5. The CDR3 reads CASSQSNRGRDTQYF. The CDR3, as DNA: TGTGCCAGCAGCCAATCGAACAGGGGAAGAGATACGCAGTATTTT. Based on the CDR3 plus reference TRBV16 and TRBJ2-3, the full variable domain is GEEVAQTPKHLVRGEGQKAKLYCAPIKGHSYVFWYQQVLKNEFKFLISFQNENVFDETGMPKERFSAKCLPNSPCSLEIQATKLEDSAVYFCASSQSNRGRDTQYFGPGTRLTVL.

The V call is TRBV5-1, the J call TRBJ2-2, with 14 positions matching TRBD2. The CDR3 is made up of 16 amino acids. Trimming removed 4 bases from V and 7 bases from J; junction bases left unmatched: 6. CDR1 and CDR2 from the germline V gene are SGHRS and YFSETQ. CDR3: CASSPTSGRAFGELFF. Here the CDR3 DNA reads TGCGCCAGCAGCCCGACTAGCGGGAGGGCCTTCGGGGAGCTGTTTTTT.

The genes are TRBV5-6 and TRBJ2-7, with 8 nucleotides matching TRBD1. J lost 5 bases, V lost 0 bases, and 4 bases had no gene match. The CDR3 loop spans 14 amino acids. CDR1 is SGHDT, CDR2 YYEEEE, per germline. In nucleotides, the CDR3 is TGTGCCAGCAGCTTGGGCAGGGGGCTGGACGAGCAGTACTTC. Translating it yields CASSLGRGLDEQYF. Combining the CDR3 with reference TRBV5-6 and TRBJ2-7 gives the whole variable domain DAGVTQSPTHLIKTRGQQVTLRCSPKSGHDTVSWYQQALGQGPQFIFQYYEEEERQRGNFPDRFSGHQFPNYSSELNVNALLLGDSALYLCASSLGRGLDEQYFGPGTRLTVT.

Comment on this clone: Compared with germline, one end of the junction differs, possibly owing to a read error. J is TRBJ1-1 and V is TRBV9; 9 bases line up with TRBD1. Germline V gene lookup returns CDR1 SGDLS and CDR2 YYNGEE. The CDR3 has 16 amino acids. The CDR3 region has the DNA TGTGCCAGCAGCGTAGTGATCGGGACAGGGAACGCTGAAGCTTTCTTT. Translating gives CASSVVIGTGNAEAFF.